The 32 T cell receptor beta chains reported below all come from one sample, sequenced in a study of memory CD4+ T cells and cytomegalovirus serostatus. Single viable CD3+CD4+CD8-CD45RO+ cells were sorted as the memory CD4+ T cells. The protocol was immunoSEQ multiplex PCR, while the TCRdb copy is restricted to in-frame clones and leaves out a portion. The sample lists tens of thousands of clones, approximately 86% seen once, with roughly 0.5% in the top ten. Input material: memory CD4+ T cells from blood. The source of these receptors is an adult in good health and CMV-seronegative. Some clones in this sample may be carry-over from other donors' samples.

J is TRBJ2-7 and V is TRBV2; 12 nucleotides match TRBD2. CDR1 and CDR2 (germline): SNHLY, FYNNEI. The CDR3 consists of 14 residues. After removal of 7 bases from V and 8 bases from J, the junction contained 9 bases not matched to a gene. The CDR3 sequence: CASNRGLAGYKQYF. CDR3 in DNA: TGTGCCAGCAACCGCGGACTAGCGGGATACAAGCAGTACTTC.

On this clone itself: The junction departs from the called germline gene at one end, perhaps through a read error. The chain is built from TRBV2 and TRBJ1-2; perhaps TRBD1 as D (5 bases). Per germline, CDR1 SNHLY and CDR2 FYNNEI. The CDR3 covers 13 residues. The CDR3 protein is CASSVGVNYGHTF. CDR3 sequence (DNA): TGTGCCAGCAGTGTAGGGGTTAACTATGGCCACACCTTC. Full variable domain (missing parts from reference TRBV2 and TRBJ1-2): EPEVTQTPSHQVTQMGQEVILRCVPISNHLYFYWYRQILGQKVEFLVSFYNNEISEKSEIFDDQFSVERPDGSNFTLKIRSTKLEDSAMYFCASSVGVNYGHTFGSGTRLTVV.

The rearrangement uses TRBV2 and TRBJ1-4; 7 bases align to TRBD1. The CDR3 is 11 residues long. Germline V gives CDR1 SNHLY, CDR2 FYNNEI. Trimming took 7 bases from V and 11 from J; bases not matched to a gene: 4. The CDR3 spells CASNQGGKLFF. CDR3 nucleotides: TGTGCCAGCAACCAGGGGGGGAAACTGTTTTTT.

The chain joins TRBV11-1 to TRBJ2-5; no clear D gene. The length of the CDR3 is 16 residues. Germline loops: CDR1 SGHAT, CDR2 FQDESV (reference sequence). Trimming took off 2 bases at V and 4 bases at J, with 17 bases between the two ends. The CDR3 nucleotides are TGTGCCAGCAGCTTAAATCGACACAGTCTGGGAGAGACCCAGTACTTC. Protein: CASSLNRHSLGETQYF.

The chain combines TRBV7-2 with TRBJ1-2, with a possible D match to TRBD1 (5 bases). Trimming stripped 4 bases from V and 5 bases from J, with 14 bases between. This CDR3 comprises 14 residues. Germline V gives CDR1 SGHTA, CDR2 FQGNSA. The DNA of the CDR3 is TGTGCCAGCAGCTCTTCCAGGTCAGGGTATGGCTACACCTTC. Protein product: CASSSSRSGYGYTF. The full variable domain, its missing parts supplied by reference TRBV7-2 and TRBJ1-2, is GAGVSQSPSNKVTEKGKDVELRCDPISGHTALYWYRQSLGQGLEFLIYFQGNSAPDKSGLPSDRFSAERTGGSVSTLTIQRTQQEDSAVYLCASSSSRSGYGYTFGSGTRLTVV.

This chain uses TRBV5-4 with TRBJ1-2; no clear D. Trimming removed 4 bases from V and 4 bases from J, with 14 bases in between. The CDR3 loop spans 14 amino acids. Per germline, CDR1 SGHNT and CDR2 YYREEE (reference sequence). The CDR3 DNA reads as TGTGCCAGCAGCGAACAGAGGTACCCCTATGGCTACACCTTC. Its translation is CASSEQRYPYGYTF.

This clone was observed a handful of times. J is TRBJ2-4 and V is TRBV5-1, with D possibly TRBD1 on 5 matching bases. This CDR3 has 17 residues. V was clipped by 4 bases and J by 0 bases, with 17 bases between them. Germline values: CDR1 SGHRS, CDR2 YFSETQ. Here the CDR3 DNA reads TGCGCCAGCAGCCCCGGAAGGGGCGAAGGAGCCAAAAACATTCAGTACTTC. It codes for CASSPGRGEGAKNIQYF.

The chain joins TRBV30 to TRBJ1-2; TRBD1 agrees at 7 bases. The germline V gene encodes CDR1 GTSNPN and CDR2 SVGIG (reference sequence). This CDR3 spans 14 amino acids. The V segment lost 1 base and the J segment 7 bases; nucleotides outside the gene matches: 9. The DNA of the CDR3 is TGTGCCTGGAGTGGCACAGGGGAGATAGGTGGCTACACCTTC. This gives the protein CAWSGTGEIGGYTF.

The chain joins TRBV30 to TRBJ1-1; 8 bases are a match to TRBD1. CDR1 and CDR2 from the germline V gene are GTSNPN and SVGIG (reference sequence). The V segment lost 5 bases and the J segment 12 bases; nucleotides outside the gene matches: 11. CDR3 length equals 12 residues. The CDR3 spells CAWGGQAHGTFF. The CDR3 nucleotides read TGTGCCTGGGGGGGACAGGCACATGGGACTTTCTTT.

The CDR3, as DNA: TGTGCCCTTAACAGGGATGGAAACACCATATATTTT. Residues: CALNRDGNTIYF. V and J are TRBV30 and TRBJ1-3, with D tentatively TRBD1 (6 bases). V gave up 8 bases and J gave up 3 bases, with 11 bases separating them. CDR1 is GTSNPN and CDR2 is SVGIG in the germline V gene (reference sequence). The CDR3 is 12 residues long.

This chain links TRBV7-2 with TRBJ2-7; D may be TRBD2 (6 bases). The V gene's germline CDR1 is SGHTA and CDR2 FQGNSA. This CDR3 spans 15 amino acids. Trimming took 1 base from V and 0 from J, leaving 10 bases between them. CDR3 bases: TGTGCCAGCAGCTTAGTGGGCGGGGCCTCCTACGAGCAGTACTTC. Residues: CASSLVGGASYEQYF.

The chain carries TRBV4-3 and TRBJ2-3, with no clear D. This CDR3 contains 14 residues. Germline lookup yields CDR1 LGHNA and CDR2 YSLEER. The V end lost 1 base, the J end lost 1 base, and 6 bases lay between the germline ends. CDR3 amino acids: CASSQARRTDTQYF. For the CDR3, the DNA is TGCGCCAGCAGCCAAGCAAGACGCACAGATACGCAGTATTTT.

The rearrangement uses TRBV9 and TRBJ2-7; D uncertain. CDR3 length: 15 residues. The V gene lost 0 bases and the J gene lost 0 bases, with 10 bases spanning the gap. Germline-derived CDR1 and CDR2 are SGDLS and YYNGEE. In DNA form, the CDR3 reads TGTGCCAGCAGCGTAGGTCCCGGTGGCTCCTACGAGCAGTACTTC. It yields the protein CASSVGPGGSYEQYF.

This clone showed up just a few times. The CDR3: CASSHPDRAGNQPQHF. In DNA, the CDR3 is TGCGCCAGCAGTCACCCAGACAGGGCAGGCAATCAGCCCCAGCATTTT. V gene TRBV23-1 combines with J gene TRBJ1-5, with 7 bases matching TRBD1. TRBV23-1 is annotated as an ORF whose role is uncertain. With 3 bases clipped from V and 2 bases from J, the junction kept 7 bases outside the gene matches. The CDR3 contains 16 residues.

In its sample, this clone was seen a few times. The V call is TRBV11-3, the J call TRBJ2-3; D uncertain. Trimming took 4 bases from V and 3 from J, leaving 8 bases between them. CDR1 and CDR2 (germline): SGHNT, YENEEA. The CDR3 covers 13 residues. CDR3 sequence reads: CASSSRLTDTQYF. The CDR3 DNA reads as TGTGCCAGCAGCTCCAGACTTACAGATACGCAGTATTTT.

The V call is TRBV18, the J call TRBJ1-5, with D tentatively TRBD1 (6 bases). V gave up 2 bases and J gave up 1 base, with 12 bases separating them. Germline lookup yields CDR1 KGHSH and CDR2 LQKENI. The CDR3 consists of 16 residues. The CDR3 DNA sequence: TGTGCCAGCTCACCAAATAGCAGGGGAAGCAATCAGCCCCAGCATTTT. This encodes CASSPNSRGSNQPQHF.

J is TRBJ1-4 and V is TRBV7-9; perhaps TRBD1 as D (6 bases). The germline V gene encodes CDR1 SEHNR and CDR2 FQNEAQ (reference sequence). This CDR3 comprises 14 residues. V gave up 5 bases and J gave up 7 bases, with 14 bases separating them. CDR3 sequence reads: CASSPRGLGEKLFF. CDR3 DNA sequence: TGTGCCAGCAGCCCCCGGGGGCTCGGTGAAAAACTGTTTTTT.

The chain joins TRBV7-8 to TRBJ1-5, with D possibly TRBD1 on 5 matching bases. Germline V gene sequence: CDR1 SGHVS, CDR2 FQNEAQ. The CDR3 spans 16 residues. Trimming left V 4 bases short and J 0 bases short, with 13 bases between. The CDR3 loop is CASSSRGVSSNQPQHF. CDR3 in DNA: TGTGCCAGCAGCTCCCGGGGGGTCAGTAGCAATCAGCCCCAGCATTTT.

The chain uses TRBV11-2 and TRBJ2-2, with TRBD1 identical over 9 bases. Germline V gives CDR1 SGHAT, CDR2 FQNNGV. V trimming: 1 base; J trimming: 13 bases; junction bases outside the gene matches: 10. The CDR3 is 15 residues long. The CDR3: CASSLGTGAPRGLFF. The CDR3 DNA reads TGTGCCAGCAGCTTAGGGACAGGGGCCCCTAGGGGGCTGTTTTTT.

This sequence joins TRBV18 and TRBJ2-7, with a tentative D call TRBD2 (5 bases). Trimming shortened V by 10 bases and J by 3 bases, and 16 bases separated the two germline ends. This CDR3 is built from 13 residues. The germline CDR1 and CDR2 sequences are KGHSH and LQKENI. CDR3 protein: CATSSGTVYEQYF. CDR3 nucleotide sequence: TGTGCCACCTCGAGCGGTACGGTCTACGAGCAGTACTTC. The full variable domain, its missing parts supplied by reference TRBV18 and TRBJ2-7, is NAGVMQNPRHLVRRRGQEARLRCSPMKGHSHVYWYRQLPEEGLKFMVYLQKENIIDESGMPKERFSAEFPKEGPSILRIQQVVRGDSAAYFCATSSGTVYEQYFGPGTRLTVT.

The chain joins TRBV14 to TRBJ1-4; 10 bases match TRBD1. The germline gives CDR1 SGHDN, CDR2 FVKESK. Trimming took 1 base from V and 7 from J; bases not matched to a gene: 3. There are 15 residues in the CDR3. The CDR3, as DNA: TGTGCCAGCAGCCAAGGACAGGGGGCCCGTGAAAAACTGTTTTTT. Encoded protein: CASSQGQGAREKLFF.

This clone occurred once. The CDR3 DNA is TGTGCCAGCAGCCGAGGAGCGGGAACGAACACCGGGGAGCTGTTTTTT. It encodes CASSRGAGTNTGELFF. The J gene is TRBJ2-2, the V gene TRBV7-3; 7 positions agree with TRBD2. J lost 0 bases, V lost 5 bases, and 6 bases had no gene match. From germline, CDR1 is SGHTA and CDR2 FQGTGA. The CDR3 sequence is 16 residues long. Full variable domain (outside the CDR3, taken from reference TRBV7-3 and TRBJ2-2): GAGVSQTPSNKVTEKGKYVELRCDPISGHTALYWYRQSLGQGPEFLIYFQGTGAADDSGLPNDRFFAVRPEGSVSTLKIQRTERGDSAVYLCASSRGAGTNTGELFFGEGSRLTVL.

CDR3 protein: CASSLDNASQGFF. In nucleotides, the CDR3 is TGTGCCAGCAGCTTAGATAACGCCAGCCAAGGGTTCTTC. The chain is built from TRBV7-2 and TRBJ2-1; no clear D gene. The CDR3 is 13 residues long. Germline-derived CDR1 and CDR2 are SGHTA and FQGNSA. V was trimmed by 1 base and J by 15 bases, leaving 16 bases between them.

The chain joins TRBV5-6 to TRBJ2-1; 11 bases fit TRBD2. Germline V gene data show CDR1 as SGHDT and CDR2 as YYEEEE. The CDR3 consists of 13 residues. J lost 10 bases, V lost 4 bases, and 4 bases had no gene match. The CDR3 spells CASSIPSGREQFF. Here the CDR3 DNA reads TGTGCCAGCAGCATACCTAGCGGGAGGGAGCAGTTCTTC.

The chain combines TRBV9 with TRBJ2-7; D unresolved. Between the trimmed V and J ends, which lost 0 bases and 0 bases, there was a span of 7 bases. The CDR3 is 14 residues long. The germline V gene encodes CDR1 SGDLS and CDR2 YYNGEE. As DNA, the CDR3 is TGTGCCAGCAGCGTAGATCACAGCTCCTACGAGCAGTACTTC. Encoded protein: CASSVDHSSYEQYF. The complete variable domain, with remaining parts taken from reference TRBV9 and TRBJ2-7, reads DSGVTQTPKHLITATGQRVTLRCSPRSGDLSVYWYQQSLDQGLQFLIQYYNGEERAKGNILERFSAQQFPDLHSELNLSSLELGDSALYFCASSVDHSSYEQYFGPGTRLTVT.

CDR3 protein: CASSPTAGRNTEAFF. The CDR3 coding sequence is TGTGCCAGCTCACCAACAGCAGGGAGGAACACTGAAGCTTTCTTT. This chain uses TRBV18 with TRBJ1-1, with a possible D match to TRBD1 (5 bases). V lost 2 bases and J 1 base, leaving 11 bases between the germline ends. The CDR3 is 15 residues long. Looked up from germline, CDR1 is KGHSH and CDR2 is LQKENI. The full variable domain, completed using reference TRBV18 and TRBJ1-1, is NAGVMQNPRHLVRRRGQEARLRCSPMKGHSHVYWYRQLPEEGLKFMVYLQKENIIDESGMPKERFSAEFPKEGPSILRIQQVVRGDSAAYFCASSPTAGRNTEAFFGQGTRLTVV.

V usage is TRBV18 and J usage is TRBJ1-4; D is unresolved. With 6 bases removed from V and 3 bases from J, the gap between germline ends came to 11 bases. The CDR3 has 14 amino acids. Germline lookup yields CDR1 KGHSH and CDR2 LQKENI. The CDR3 sequence: CASSLSRANEKLFF. The CDR3 bases are TGTGCCAGCTCGTTGTCACGGGCTAATGAAAAACTGTTTTTT.

The gene calls are TRBV11-2 and TRBJ2-2; D remains unclear. Trimming removed 2 bases from V and 4 bases from J, with 8 bases in between. Germline loops: CDR1 SGHAT, CDR2 FQNNGV. This CDR3 contains 14 residues. CDR3: CASSLNLITGELFF. In DNA form, the CDR3 reads TGTGCCAGCAGCTTAAATCTAATCACCGGGGAGCTGTTTTTT.

This chain links TRBV19 with TRBJ1-1, with no clear D. The CDR3 runs to 13 residues. Deletions cut 5 bases from V and 4 bases from J, with 11 bases between. The germline V gene has CDR1 LNHDA and CDR2 SQIVND (reference sequence). CDR3 in amino acids: CASSVKRGTEAFF. In nucleotides, the CDR3 is TGTGCCAGTAGTGTGAAGCGGGGCACTGAAGCTTTCTTT.

The gene calls are TRBV7-9 and TRBJ2-7; either TRBD1 or TRBD2 may fit D (5 bases each). The V gene's germline CDR1 is SEHNR and CDR2 FQNEAQ (reference sequence). This CDR3 spans 11 amino acids. V lost 4 bases, J lost 12 bases, and 13 bases lay in between. CDR3 sequence (DNA): TGTGCCAGCAGCTCCCAGGGAGTCCCGTACTTC. Translation gives CASSSQGVPYF.

The chain is built from TRBV7-2 and TRBJ2-5, with 10 bases aligning to TRBD2. Per germline, CDR1 SGHTA and CDR2 FQGNSA. The CDR3 extends over 18 amino acids. V shed 5 bases and J 2 bases; nucleotides not matched to a gene: 14. CDR3 coding DNA: TGTGCCAGCAGCCTTTATCCCCTAGGAGCGGGAGGGCAAGAGACCCAGTACTTC. Encoded protein: CASSLYPLGAGGQETQYF.

The chain uses TRBV7-9 and TRBJ1-5; D gene unclear. Per germline, CDR1 SEHNR and CDR2 FQNEAQ (reference sequence). This CDR3 region has 13 residues. The V and J ends lost 5 bases and 10 bases respectively, with 15 bases between them. CDR3 sequence: CASSPWGKAPQHF. In DNA, the CDR3 is TGTGCCAGCAGCCCTTGGGGTAAGGCACCCCAGCATTTT.